One and the same sample provided the 2 T cell receptor beta chains below, sequenced in a study of OX40 agonist ivuxolimab in advanced cancers. Using immunoSEQ multiplex PCR, the repertoire was profiled, and TCRdb retains in-frame clones only, with some absent. The sample contains tens of thousands of clones, about 79% of which appear only once. This specimen consisted of CD4+ or CD8+ T cells sorted from blood, obtained in a trial of the OX40 agonist ivuxolimab. These receptors all come from an adult with an advanced solid tumor such as melanoma, head and neck, liver or kidney cancer.

The J gene is TRBJ1-1, the V gene TRBV5-6; D is ambiguous. V was cut by 1 base and J by 3 bases, with 10 bases left in between. Germline V gene lookup returns CDR1 SGHDT and CDR2 YYEEEE. This CDR3 spans 14 amino acids. The CDR3 sequence: CASSLNPRYTEAFF. The DNA of the CDR3 is TGTGCCAGCAGCTTGAATCCTAGGTACACTGAAGCTTTCTTT.

The chain is built from TRBV2 and TRBJ2-7, with D unresolved. The CDR3 loop spans 13 amino acids. Germline loops: CDR1 SNHLY, CDR2 FYNNEI. Trimming left V 5 bases short and J 2 bases short, with 10 bases between. CDR3 nucleotides: TGTGCCAGCAGTCCAGGATCGACCTACGAGCAGTACTTC. Its translation: CASSPGSTYEQYF.